Described below is a single TCR beta chain sequence and its context. Trimming took off 2 bases at V and 5 bases at J, with 16 bases between the two ends. The CDR3 runs 15 residues. Germline loops: CDR1 SGHKS, CDR2 YYEKEE (reference sequence). These data originate in a study of blood T cell repertoires in COVID-19. Study context: Specimens from acute and convalescent COVID-19 originated in the United States, Italy and Spain. Nucleic acid was either cDNA or gDNA, and it came from T cells, B-cell-depleted T cells, or PBMCs.

Original processing notes: Amplified reference gene primers provided the basis for estimating nucleated cell counts. Some clones are missing from TCRdb's copy, which holds only in-frame ones; the method was immunoSEQ multiplex PCR. D and trimming come from the DNA, and the V and J calls and clone size come from that table. The table includes about 37,000 clones, approximately 91% detected once. The sequencing sample was made of peripheral blood. The chain recombines TRBV5-5 with TRBJ2-5; tentatively, D is TRBD2 (6 bases). This receptor was identified in a human donor in a cohort sampled during active COVID-19. The CDR3 is CASSFADMEGETQYF. CDR3 nucleotides: TGTGCCAGCAGCTTCGCCGACATGGAGGGGGAGACCCAGTACTTC.